This TCR beta chain was sequenced in a study of blood T cell repertoires in COVID-19. With V trimmed by 4 bases and J by 3 bases, 5 bases remained unmatched. Per the germline V gene, CDR1 is SNHLY and CDR2 is FYNNEI. The CDR3 loop spans 15 amino acids. In the original workflow: Estimates of nucleated cell counts were drawn from the amplification of reference gene primers. The method was immunoSEQ multiplex PCR; TCRdb's version includes in-frame clones alone and lacks a portion of them. D and trimming were read from the DNA, whereas the V and J calls and clone size are those reported in that table. Altogether 130,000 to 150,000 clones are present, about 84% being singletons, with the ten largest covering around 13%.

The rearrangement uses TRBV2 and TRBJ2-1, with 8 bases aligning to TRBD2. The clonotype was recovered from a man in his sixties with active or convalescent COVID-19. Sequencing used peripheral blood. The CDR3 DNA sequence: TGTGCCAGCAGTGTGGAGCGGGAGAGCTACAATGAGCAGTTCTTC. Residues: CASSVERESYNEQFF.